This T cell receptor (beta chain) was sequenced in a study of blood T cell repertoires in COVID-19. At the level of the study: COVID-19 samples from acute and convalescent phases originated in the United States, Italy and Spain. The analysed material was cDNA or gDNA that came from T cells, B-cell-depleted T cells, or PBMCs.

The germline CDR1 and CDR2 sequences are LNHDA and SQIVND (reference sequence). The V end lost 5 bases, the J end lost 10 bases, and 21 bases lay between the germline ends. This CDR3 comprises 15 residues. This clone was recorded at least ten times. Using immunoSEQ multiplex PCR, the repertoire was profiled, and TCRdb retains in-frame clones only, with some absent. Seen here are 210,000 or so clones, over 75% observed once, and the top ten hold roughly 12%. The chain has TRBV19 and TRBJ2-1, with D perhaps matching TRBD1 (6 bases). This sequence was found in a man between 45 and 60 years old who had recovered from COVID-19. Sequences were obtained from peripheral blood. For the CDR3, the DNA is TGTGCCAGTAGTGTAACCACAGGGTGGGGCGAAGAGCAGTTCTTC. This encodes CASSVTTGWGEEQFF. Using reference TRBV19 and TRBJ2-1 for the parts outside the CDR3, the full variable domain is DGGITQSPKYLFRKEGQNVTLSCEQNLNHDAMYWYRQDPGQGLRLIYYSQIVNDFQKGDIAEGYSVSREKKESFPLTVTSAQKNPTAFYLCASSVTTGWGEEQFFGPGTRLTVL.